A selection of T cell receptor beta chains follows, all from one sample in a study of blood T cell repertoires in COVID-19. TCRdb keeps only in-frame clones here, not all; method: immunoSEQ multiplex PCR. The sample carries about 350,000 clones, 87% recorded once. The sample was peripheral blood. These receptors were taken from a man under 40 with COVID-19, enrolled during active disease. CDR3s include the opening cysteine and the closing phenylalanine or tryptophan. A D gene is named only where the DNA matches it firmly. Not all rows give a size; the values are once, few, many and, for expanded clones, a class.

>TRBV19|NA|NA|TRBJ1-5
CASSIRTGNQPQHF
TGTGCCAGTAGTATTAGGACAGGCAATCAGCCCCAGCATTTT
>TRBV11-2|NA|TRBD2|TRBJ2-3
CASSSLAGGLPDTQYF
TGTGCCAGCAGCTCTCTAGCGGGGGGCCTCCCAGATACGCAGTATTTT
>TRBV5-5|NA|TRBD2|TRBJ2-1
CASNREGGPYNEQFF
TGTGCCAGCAACCGGGAGGGAGGGCCCTACAATGAGCAGTTCTTC
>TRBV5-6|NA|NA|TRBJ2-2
CASSLSGMNTGELFF
TGTGCCAGCAGCTTGTCCGGGATGAACACCGGGGAGCTGTTTTTT
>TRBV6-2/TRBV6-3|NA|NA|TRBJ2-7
CASSYSDRIYEQYF
TGTGCCAGCAGTTACTCGGACAGAATCTACGAGCAGTACTTC
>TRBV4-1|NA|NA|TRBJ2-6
CASSHSRTGSGANVLTF
TGCGCCAGCAGCCACTCAAGAACAGGCTCTGGGGCCAACGTCCTGACTTTC
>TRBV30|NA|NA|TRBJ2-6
CAWSSHGISGANVLTF
TGTGCCTGGAGTTCACACGGGATCTCTGGGGCCAACGTCCTGACTTTC
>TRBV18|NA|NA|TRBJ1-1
CASSPPGGNTEAFF
TGTGCCAGCTCACCACCGGGGGGGAACACTGAAGCTTTCTTT
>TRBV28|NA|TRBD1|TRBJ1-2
CASRGTGDRYGYTF
TGTGCCAGCAGGGGGACAGGGGATAGGTATGGCTACACCTTC
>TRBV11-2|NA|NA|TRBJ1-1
CASSLTPEAFF
TGTGCCAGCAGCTTAACACCAGAAGCTTTCTTT
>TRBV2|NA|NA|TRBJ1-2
CASSDRTANYGYTF
TGTGCCAGCAGTGATCGGACAGCCAACTATGGCTACACCTTC
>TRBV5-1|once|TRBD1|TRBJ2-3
CASSAGTGGSSDTQYF
TGCGCCAGCAGCGCTGGGACAGGGGGCTCCTCAGATACGCAGTATTTT
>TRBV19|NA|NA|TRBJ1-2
CASTETAGKTYGYTF
TGTGCCAGTACCGAAACGGCGGGTAAAACGTATGGCTACACCTTC
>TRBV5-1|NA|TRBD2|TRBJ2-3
CASNEREGRYTQYF
TGCGCCAGCAATGAGCGGGAGGGCCGTTATACGCAGTATTTT
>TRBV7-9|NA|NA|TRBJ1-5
CASSLGVGGAQPQHF
TGTGCCAGCAGCTTAGGGGTGGGAGGGGCTCAGCCCCAGCATTTT
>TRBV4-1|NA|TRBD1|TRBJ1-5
CASSPGQGPTHQPQHF
TGCGCCAGCAGCCCAGGACAGGGGCCTACCCATCAGCCCCAGCATTTT
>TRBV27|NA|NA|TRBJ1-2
CASSLAGATYGYTF
TGTGCCAGCAGTTTAGCAGGGGCGACCTATGGCTACACCTTC
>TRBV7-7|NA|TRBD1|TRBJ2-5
CASSRTGQGGETQYF
TGTGCCAGCAGCCGTACGGGACAGGGAGGGGAGACCCAGTACTTC
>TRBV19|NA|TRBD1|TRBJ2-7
CASSDRTGSSYEQYF
TGTGCCAGTAGTGATAGGACAGGCAGCTCCTACGAGCAGTACTTC
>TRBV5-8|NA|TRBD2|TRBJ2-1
CASSTRLAGGYNEQFF
TGTGCCAGCAGCACCCGACTAGCGGGGGGCTACAATGAGCAGTTCTTC
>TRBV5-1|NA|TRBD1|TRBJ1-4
CASSLDRSDGKLFF
TGCGCCAGCAGTTTGGACAGGTCGGATGGAAAACTGTTTTTT
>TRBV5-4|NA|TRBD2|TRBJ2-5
CASSLAGTSGMQETQYF
TGTGCCAGCAGCTTGGCCGGGACTAGCGGGATGCAAGAGACCCAGTACTTC
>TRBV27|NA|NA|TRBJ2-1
CASSLSPGEQFF
TGTGCCAGCAGTTTATCTCCGGGTGAGCAGTTCTTC
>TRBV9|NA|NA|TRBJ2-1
CASSAQHITGLSSYNEQFF
TGTGCCAGCAGCGCCCAGCATATAACAGGGCTAAGCTCCTACAATGAGCAGTTCTTC
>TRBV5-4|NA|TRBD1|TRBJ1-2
CASRGPLDRAGYTF
TGTGCCAGCAGAGGGCCCTTAGACAGGGCTGGCTACACCTTC
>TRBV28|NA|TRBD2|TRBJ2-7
CASSLGASGRPEQYF
TGTGCCAGCAGTTTAGGGGCTAGCGGGAGACCCGAGCAGTACTTC
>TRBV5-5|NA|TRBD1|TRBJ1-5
CASTPGTGNQPQHF
TGTGCCAGCACCCCCGGGACAGGCAATCAGCCCCAGCATTTT
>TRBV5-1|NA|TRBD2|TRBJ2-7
CASSWGGSPGSYEQYF
TGCGCCAGCAGCTGGGGAGGGTCCCCTGGCTCCTACGAGCAGTACTTC
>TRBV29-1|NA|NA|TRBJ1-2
CSDRSGLTGYTF
TGCAGCGACCGTTCAGGGTTAACTGGCTACACCTTC